This T cell receptor beta chain came from a study of OX40 agonist ivuxolimab in advanced cancers. Study at large: An agonistic human IgG2 monoclonal antibody against OX40 (CD134) was given. Study-wide points: At 0.1 to 3.0 mg/kg and by week 6, CD4+ and CD8+ T cells in the blood had expanded clonally. Determination of antigen specificity was not performed for the expanded peripheral T cells.

This CDR3 has 16 amino acids. V shed 1 base and J shed 2 bases, with 15 bases lying between them. Looked up from germline, CDR1 is LGHNA and CDR2 is YSLEER. Notes on this clone: The target antigen is unknown.

Assay used: immunoSEQ multiplex PCR; TCRdb lists only in-frame clones, some missing. The data show 50,000 to 65,000 clones, 70% to 85% seen once. The sequence came from an adult with an advanced solid tumor such as melanoma, head and neck, liver or kidney cancer. V gene TRBV4-3 combines with J gene TRBJ2-7, with a weak D call TRBD1 (8 bases). The sample in question was CD4+ or CD8+ T cells sorted from blood, obtained in a trial of the OX40 agonist ivuxolimab. The CDR3 is CASSQGVTGGAYEQYF. CDR3 bases: TGCGCCAGCAGCCAAGGGGTTACAGGGGGGGCCTACGAGCAGTACTTC.